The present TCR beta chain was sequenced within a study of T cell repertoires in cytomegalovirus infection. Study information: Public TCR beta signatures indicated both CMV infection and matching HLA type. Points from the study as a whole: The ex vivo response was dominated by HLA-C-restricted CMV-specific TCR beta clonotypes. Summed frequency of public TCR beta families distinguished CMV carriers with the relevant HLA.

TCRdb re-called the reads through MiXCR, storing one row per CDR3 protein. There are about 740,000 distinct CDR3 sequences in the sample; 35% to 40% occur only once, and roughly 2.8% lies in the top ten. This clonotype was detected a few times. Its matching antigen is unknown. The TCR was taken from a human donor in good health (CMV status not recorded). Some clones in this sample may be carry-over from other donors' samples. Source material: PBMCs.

This CDR3 is CASSKVVGAEAFF. DNA of the CDR3: TGTGCCAGCAGCAAGGTAGTTGGGGCTGAAGCTTTCTTT. V and J are TRBV7-6 and TRBJ1-1; D unclear. From germline, CDR1 is SGHVS and CDR2 FNYEAQ. Trimming shortened V by 5 bases and J by 6 bases, and 13 bases separated the two germline ends. The CDR3 totals 13 residues.